The clone carrying this T cell receptor beta chain was counted only a few times. The data stem from a study of OX40 agonist ivuxolimab in advanced cancers. CDR3 size: 14 residues. Germline V CDR1 and CDR2: LNHDA, SQIVND (reference sequence). V lost 5 bases and J lost 10; bases outside the gene matches: 6. The assay was immunoSEQ multiplex PCR, and TCRdb's table has in-frame clones only and misses some. The data contain tens of thousands of clones, roughly nine tenths of them singletons. Source: CD4+ or CD8+ T cells sorted from blood, taken in a trial of the OX40 agonist ivuxolimab. The chain couples TRBV19 to TRBJ1-6, with 9 bases identical to TRBD1. The receptor was isolated from an adult with an advanced solid tumor such as melanoma, head and neck, liver or kidney cancer. DNA for the CDR3: TGTGCCAGTAGTCCGGGACAGGGCGGATCACCCCTCCACTTT. It encodes CASSPGQGGSPLHF.